These 20 T cell receptor beta chains came from one sample sequenced in a study of cytomegalovirus exposure and HLA in healthy donors. The PCR employed 60 Vbeta primers together with 13 Jbeta primers. Generated by immunoSEQ multiplex PCR, the TCRdb table keeps only in-frame clones and is missing some. The sample has under 200,000 clones, around 80% seen once. Sequences were obtained from PBMCs. These receptors all stem from a woman between 40 and 55 years old in good health and CMV-seropositive.

The rearrangement uses TRBV6-5 and TRBJ1-5, with no clear D. Between the trimmed V and J ends, which lost 5 bases and 2 bases, there was a span of 10 bases. This CDR3 spans 14 amino acids. The germline gives CDR1 MNHEY, CDR2 SVGAGI. Here the CDR3 reads CASSLGRGNQPQHF. The CDR3 region has the DNA TGTGCCAGCAGTCTCGGTAGAGGCAATCAGCCCCAGCATTTT.

The chain carries TRBV10-3 and TRBJ1-6; maybe TRBD1 (5 bases). The CDR3 is 14 amino acids. The germline gives CDR1 ENHRY, CDR2 SYGVKD. Deletions cut 5 bases from V and 8 bases from J, with 13 bases between. The chain's CDR3 is CAISQKGLDSPLHF. The CDR3 DNA sequence: TGTGCCATCAGTCAGAAGGGGTTGGATTCACCCCTCCACTTT.

This rearrangement joins TRBV5-4 to TRBJ2-1; D remains ambiguous. The CDR3 contains 13 residues. Trimming stripped 4 bases from V and 4 bases from J, with 9 bases between. CDR1 is SGHNT, CDR2 YYREEE, per germline (reference sequence). The CDR3 sequence is CASSRTLYNEQFF. The DNA for the CDR3 is TGTGCCAGCAGCCGTACTCTTTACAATGAGCAGTTCTTC.

This clone appeared a single time. V is TRBV10-3 and J is TRBJ1-4; TRBD1 is a possible D gene (5 bases). V shed 0 bases and J shed 7 bases, with 18 bases lying between them. Germline CDR1 is ENHRY and CDR2 is SYGVKD. The CDR3 extends over 17 amino acids. The CDR3 DNA sequence: TGTGCCATCAGTGAGTCGATCGGCAGGGAAGGCGGTGAAAAACTGTTTTTT. This gives the protein CAISESIGREGGEKLFF.

This chain uses TRBV28 with TRBJ1-2; TRBD1 aligns across 11 bases. V shed 5 bases, J shed 7 bases, and the junction held 12 bases outside the gene matches. This CDR3 has 16 amino acids. Germline CDR1 reads MDHEN; CDR2 reads SYDVKM. The CDR3 bases are TGTGCCAGCAGTCCTGGGGGGACAGGGGGTAATGGTGGCTACACCTTC. It codes for CASSPGGTGGNGGYTF.

The chain has TRBV7-8 and TRBJ1-5; TRBD1 matches 11 bases. Unmatched junction bases numbered 7, after V lost 5 bases and J lost 7 bases. Germline V gives CDR1 SGHVS, CDR2 FQNEAQ. The CDR3 totals 15 residues. CDR3 DNA sequence: TGTGCCAGCAGCCCCAGGACAGGGGGCGCCCAGCCCCAGCATTTT. Translation: CASSPRTGGAQPQHF.

V is TRBV2 and J is TRBJ1-1; 7 bases are a match to TRBD1. V was clipped by 7 bases and J by 5 bases; unmatched bases: 16. CDR1 SNHLY and CDR2 FYNNEI come from the germline V gene. The CDR3 is 16 residues long. The CDR3 sequence is CASNRQGQMISTEAFF. The CDR3 coding sequence is TGTGCCAGCAACCGACAGGGCCAGATGATTAGTACTGAAGCTTTCTTT.

The chain uses TRBV19 and TRBJ2-2; 13 bases match TRBD2. This CDR3 is built from 20 residues. V lost 4 bases to trimming and J lost 3 bases; unmatched junction nucleotides: 14. CDR1 and CDR2 (germline): LNHDA, SQIVND (reference sequence). CDR3 residues: CASSSPRTSGSPYDTGELFF. In nucleotides, the CDR3 is TGTGCCAGTAGTAGCCCCCGGACTAGCGGGAGTCCATATGACACCGGGGAGCTGTTTTTT.

This chain links TRBV5-1 with TRBJ2-7, with 11 bases matching TRBD1. CDR1 is SGHRS, CDR2 YFSETQ, per germline. There are 14 residues in the CDR3. J was trimmed by 6 bases and V by 6 bases; bases with no gene match: 8. The DNA for the CDR3 is TGCGCCAGCAAAGAGGGACAGGGGGTTTGCGAGCAGTACTTC. Its translation is CASKEGQGVCEQYF.

CDR3 nucleotides: TGTGCCAGCAGCCAAACAGGGACGGGGGGCTACACCTTC. It codes for CASSQTGTGGYTF. The chain links TRBV6-5 to TRBJ1-2, with a weak D call TRBD1 (6 bases). The CDR3 extends over 13 amino acids. The V gene lost 6 bases and the J gene lost 8 bases, with 16 bases spanning the gap. Germline CDR1 and CDR2: MNHEY and SVGAGI.

The chain is built from TRBV7-2 and TRBJ1-5; TRBD1 matches 11 bases. Trimming cost V 5 bases and J 4 bases; bases outside gene matches: 4. Germline V gives CDR1 SGHTA, CDR2 FQGNSA. The CDR3 runs 15 residues. In nucleotides, the CDR3 is TGTGCCAGCAGCCGGGGACAGGGGGTGAATCAGCCCCAGCATTTT. Encoded protein: CASSRGQGVNQPQHF.

The J gene is TRBJ2-1, the V gene TRBV7-2; maybe TRBD2 (6 bases). The CDR3 has 17 residues. Looked up from germline, CDR1 is SGHTA and CDR2 is FQGNSA. V gave up 4 bases and J gave up 9 bases, with 25 bases separating them. CDR3 DNA sequence: TGTGCCAGCAGCTCCCACGGAGGGGCAGGGAAGGGGAGTGAGCAGTTCTTC. It is translated as CASSSHGGAGKGSEQFF.

This clone was seen more than once but under ten times. V usage is TRBV25-1 and J usage is TRBJ1-1, with D hard to call. V lost 6 bases and J 3 bases, leaving 11 bases between the germline ends. Germline lookup yields CDR1 MGHDK and CDR2 SYGVNS. The CDR3 contains 13 residues. In DNA form, the CDR3 reads TGTGCCAGCAGGGGCCGCAGTGACACTGAAGCTTTCTTT. It yields the protein CASRGRSDTEAFF.

This chain links TRBV5-1 with TRBJ2-2; no reliable D call. Germline CDR1 is SGHRS and CDR2 is YFSETQ. The V gene lost 0 bases and the J gene lost 2 bases, with 5 bases spanning the gap. The CDR3 runs 14 residues. CDR3 residues: CASSLGDNTGELFF. The CDR3 bases are TGCGCCAGCAGCTTGGGCGATAACACCGGGGAGCTGTTTTTT.

The chain links TRBV25-1 to TRBJ1-2; 7 bases agree with TRBD1. CDR3 length: 14 amino acids. The V gene end was trimmed by 1 base and the J gene end by 6 bases; junction bases not matched to a gene: 5. CDR1 MGHDK and CDR2 SYGVNS come from the germline V gene. The CDR3 DNA reads as TGTGCCAGCAGTGAATTCACAGGGGATGATGGCTACACCTTC. Protein sequence: CASSEFTGDDGYTF.

This chain links TRBV9 with TRBJ2-5; 15 bases are shared with TRBD2. After removal of 4 bases from V and 2 bases from J, the junction contained 6 bases not matched to a gene. Germline lookup yields CDR1 SGDLS and CDR2 YYNGEE. The CDR3 consists of 17 residues. The CDR3 DNA is TGTGCCAGCAGCCCTGGACTAGCGGGAGGGCCACAAGAGACCCAGTACTTC. Its protein product is CASSPGLAGGPQETQYF.

The chain links TRBV9 to TRBJ2-1, with TRBD2 identical over 10 bases. The CDR3 is 13 amino acids. The V gene end was trimmed by 2 bases and the J gene end by 9 bases; junction bases not matched to a gene: 2. CDR1 and CDR2 from the germline V gene are SGDLS and YYNGEE. The CDR3 DNA reads as TGTGCCAGCAGCGTCCTAGCGGGAGCTGAGCAGTTCTTC. Its translation is CASSVLAGAEQFF. Full variable domain (outside the CDR3, taken from reference TRBV9 and TRBJ2-1): DSGVTQTPKHLITATGQRVTLRCSPRSGDLSVYWYQQSLDQGLQFLIQYYNGEERAKGNILERFSAQQFPDLHSELNLSSLELGDSALYFCASSVLAGAEQFFGPGTRLTVL.

V usage is TRBV6-5 and J usage is TRBJ2-5; TRBD1 matches 8 bases. CDR1 and CDR2 (germline): MNHEY, SVGAGI. V gave up 6 bases and J gave up 0 bases; unmatched junction bases: 6. This CDR3 region has 15 residues. CDR3 amino acids: CASSRDRQNQETQYF. The CDR3 DNA sequence: TGTGCCAGCAGCCGGGACAGGCAGAACCAAGAGACCCAGTACTTC.

This rearrangement joins TRBV4-1 to TRBJ2-1; 8 bases match TRBD2. CDR3 length: 19 amino acids. Germline V gene lookup returns CDR1 MGHRA and CDR2 YSYEKL. Trimming removed 4 bases from V and 7 bases from J; junction bases left unmatched: 21. This chain's CDR3 is CASSRGLAGAVGWRNEQFF. The CDR3 region has the DNA TGCGCCAGCAGCCGGGGCCTAGCGGGTGCTGTGGGTTGGAGGAATGAGCAGTTCTTC.

The gene calls are TRBV7-9 and TRBJ1-2, with no clear D. The germline V and J ends were trimmed by 5 bases and 4 bases, with 17 bases remaining between them. Germline values: CDR1 SEHNR, CDR2 FQNEAQ (reference sequence). This CDR3 has 15 amino acids. The CDR3 reads CASSLRTARAYGYTF. CDR3 in DNA: TGTGCCAGCAGCCTCCGGACTGCCCGGGCCTATGGCTACACCTTC.